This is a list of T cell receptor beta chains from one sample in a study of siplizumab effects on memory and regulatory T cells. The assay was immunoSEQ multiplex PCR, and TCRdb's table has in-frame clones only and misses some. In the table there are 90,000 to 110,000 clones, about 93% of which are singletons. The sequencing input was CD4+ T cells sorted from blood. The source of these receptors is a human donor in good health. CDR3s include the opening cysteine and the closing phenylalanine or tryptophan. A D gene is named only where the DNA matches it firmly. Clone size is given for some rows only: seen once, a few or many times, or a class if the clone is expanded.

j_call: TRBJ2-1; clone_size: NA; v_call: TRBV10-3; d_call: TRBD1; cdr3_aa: CAANRGNEQFF; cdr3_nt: TGTGCCGCCAACAGGGGGAATGAGCAGTTCTTC
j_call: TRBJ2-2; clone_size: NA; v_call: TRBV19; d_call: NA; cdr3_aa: CASSIRAGEAGELFF; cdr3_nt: TGTGCCAGTAGTATAAGGGCAGGGGAGGCCGGGGAGCTGTTTTTT
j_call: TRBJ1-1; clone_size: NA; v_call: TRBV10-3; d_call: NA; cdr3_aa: CAIRQGAEHGAFF; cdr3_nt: TGTGCCATCAGGCAGGGTGCAGAACATGGGGCTTTCTTT
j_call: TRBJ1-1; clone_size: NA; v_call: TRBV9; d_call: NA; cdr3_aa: CASSPNIVRTEAFF; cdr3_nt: TGTGCCAGCAGCCCGAACATAGTAAGAACTGAAGCTTTCTTT
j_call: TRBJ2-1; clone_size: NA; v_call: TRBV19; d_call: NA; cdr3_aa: CASSIAQGKSSYNEQFF; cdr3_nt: TGTGCCAGTAGTATAGCTCAGGGGAAGAGCTCCTACAATGAGCAGTTCTTC
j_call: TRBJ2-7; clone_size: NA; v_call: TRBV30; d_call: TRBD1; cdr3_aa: CAWWTGTGGSYEQYF; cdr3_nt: TGTGCCTGGTGGACCGGGACAGGGGGCTCCTACGAGCAGTACTTC
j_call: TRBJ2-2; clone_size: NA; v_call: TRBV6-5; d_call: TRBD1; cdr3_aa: CASSQDRGTGELFF; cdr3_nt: TGTGCCAGCAGCCAGGACAGGGGCACCGGGGAGCTGTTTTTT
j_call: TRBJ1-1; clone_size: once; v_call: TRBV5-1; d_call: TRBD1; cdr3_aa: CASSLTGADTEAFF; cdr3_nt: TGCGCCAGCAGCTTAACAGGGGCGGACACTGAAGCTTTCTTT
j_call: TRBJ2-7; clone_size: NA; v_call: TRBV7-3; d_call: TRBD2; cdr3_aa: CASSPSGTSYEQYF; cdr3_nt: TGTGCCAGCAGCCCAAGCGGGACTAGCTACGAGCAGTACTTC
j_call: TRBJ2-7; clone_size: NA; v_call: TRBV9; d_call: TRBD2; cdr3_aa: CASSVGGSSYEQYF; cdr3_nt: TGTGCCAGCAGCGTAGGCGGGAGCTCCTACGAGCAGTACTTC
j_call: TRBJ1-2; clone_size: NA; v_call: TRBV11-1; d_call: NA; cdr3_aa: CASSLQGGDEGYTF; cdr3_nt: TGTGCCAGCAGCTTACAGGGAGGGGACGAGGGCTACACCTTC
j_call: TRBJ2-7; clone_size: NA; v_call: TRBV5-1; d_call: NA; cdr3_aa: CASSSPGGISYEQYF; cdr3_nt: TGCGCCAGCAGCTCCCCAGGAGGGATCTCCTACGAGCAGTACTTC
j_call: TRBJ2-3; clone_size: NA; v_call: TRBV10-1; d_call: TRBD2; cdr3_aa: CASSRLATDTQYF; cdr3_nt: TGCGCCAGCAGCAGACTAGCAACAGATACGCAGTATTTT
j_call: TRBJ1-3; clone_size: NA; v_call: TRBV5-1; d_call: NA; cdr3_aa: CASSSSVENTIYF; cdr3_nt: TGCGCCAGCAGCTCATCGGTGGAAAACACCATATATTTT
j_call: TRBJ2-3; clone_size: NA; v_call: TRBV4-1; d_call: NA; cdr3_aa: CAEDLGPRTDTQYF; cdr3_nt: TGCGCCGAGGACCTGGGCCCCCGCACAGATACGCAGTATTTT
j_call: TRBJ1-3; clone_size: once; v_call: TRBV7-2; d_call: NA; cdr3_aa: CASSLALLTSGNTIYF; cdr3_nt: TGTGCCAGCAGCTTAGCGCTCCTGACATCTGGAAACACCATATATTTT
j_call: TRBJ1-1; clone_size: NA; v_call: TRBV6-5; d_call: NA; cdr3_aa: CASSYIENTEAFF; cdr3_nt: TGTGCCAGCAGTTACATTGAAAACACTGAAGCTTTCTTT
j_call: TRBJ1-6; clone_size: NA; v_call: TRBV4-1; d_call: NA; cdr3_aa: CASSQDRVANSPLHF; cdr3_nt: TGCGCCAGCAGCCAAGACAGGGTGGCAAATTCACCCCTCCACTTT
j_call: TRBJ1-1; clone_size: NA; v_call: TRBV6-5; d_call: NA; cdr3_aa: CASSLGGRTEAFF; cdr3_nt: TGTGCCAGCAGCCTCGGAGGACGCACTGAAGCTTTCTTT
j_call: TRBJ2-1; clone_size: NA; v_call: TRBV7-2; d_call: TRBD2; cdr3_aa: CASSFGGGAGNEQFF; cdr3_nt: TGTGCCAGCAGCTTTGGCGGGGGGGCCGGGAATGAGCAGTTCTTC
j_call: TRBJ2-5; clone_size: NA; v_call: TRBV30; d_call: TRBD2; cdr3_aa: CASSPGLGKETQYF; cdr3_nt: TGTGCCTCCTCACCGGGACTAGGGAAAGAGACCCAGTACTTC
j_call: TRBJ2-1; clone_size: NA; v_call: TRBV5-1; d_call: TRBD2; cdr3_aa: CASSFQRLAGGSYNEQFF; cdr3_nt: TGCGCCAGCAGCTTCCAACGACTAGCGGGAGGGTCCTACAATGAGCAGTTCTTC
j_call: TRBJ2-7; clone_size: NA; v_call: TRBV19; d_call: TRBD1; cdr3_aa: CASSKPGQGAKEQYF; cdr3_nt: TGTGCCAGTAGTAAGCCGGGACAGGGGGCGAAAGAGCAGTACTTC
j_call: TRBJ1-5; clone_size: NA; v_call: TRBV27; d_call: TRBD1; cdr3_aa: CASSPDRVGNQPQHF; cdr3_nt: TGTGCCAGCAGTCCCGACAGGGTTGGCAATCAGCCCCAGCATTTT
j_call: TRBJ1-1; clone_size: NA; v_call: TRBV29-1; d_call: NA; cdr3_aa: CSVGPFCDYDTEAFF; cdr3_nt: TGCAGCGTCGGGCCGTTCTGTGATTATGACACTGAAGCTTTCTTT
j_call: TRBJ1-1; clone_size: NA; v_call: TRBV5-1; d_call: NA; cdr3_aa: CASSPDPGRNTEAFF; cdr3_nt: TGCGCCAGCAGCCCGGACCCAGGGCGGAACACTGAAGCTTTCTTT
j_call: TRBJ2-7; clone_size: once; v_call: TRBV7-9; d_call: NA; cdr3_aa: CASSFGYRSSYEQYF; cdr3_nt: TGTGCCAGCAGTTTCGGCTACCGTAGCTCCTACGAGCAGTACTTC
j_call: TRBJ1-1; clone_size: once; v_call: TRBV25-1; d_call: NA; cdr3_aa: CASSRRTETPEAFF; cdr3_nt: TGTGCCAGCAGTAGAAGGACAGAAACCCCTGAAGCTTTCTTT
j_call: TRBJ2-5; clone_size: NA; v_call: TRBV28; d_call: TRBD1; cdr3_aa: CASSLGQGGLETQYF; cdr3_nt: TGTGCCAGCAGTTTGGGACAGGGTGGCTTGGAGACCCAGTACTTC
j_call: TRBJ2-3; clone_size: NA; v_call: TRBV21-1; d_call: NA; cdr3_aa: CASSDPLAGGKDTQYF; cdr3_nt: TGTGCCAGCAGCGATCCACTAGCGGGAGGTAAAGATACGCAGTATTTT
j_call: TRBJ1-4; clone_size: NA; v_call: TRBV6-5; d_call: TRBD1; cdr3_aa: CASRGQGTNEKLFF; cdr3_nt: TGTGCCAGCAGAGGACAGGGCACTAATGAAAAACTGTTTTTT
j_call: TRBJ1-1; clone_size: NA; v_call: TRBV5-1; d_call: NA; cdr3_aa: CASSLDVPGRITEAFF; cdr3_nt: TGCGCCAGCAGCTTGGATGTCCCGGGGCGGATCACTGAAGCTTTCTTT
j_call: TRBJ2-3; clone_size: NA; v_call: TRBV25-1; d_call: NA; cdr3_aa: CASSDRHPTDTQYF; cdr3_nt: TGTGCCAGCAGTGATAGGCATCCCACAGATACGCAGTATTTT
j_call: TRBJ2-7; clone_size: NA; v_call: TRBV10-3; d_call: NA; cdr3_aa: CAISESSLSSYEQYF; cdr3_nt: TGTGCCATCAGTGAGTCCTCGCTTAGCTCCTACGAGCAGTACTTC
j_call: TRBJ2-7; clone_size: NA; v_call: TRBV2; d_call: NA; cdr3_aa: CASSGLGSYEQYF; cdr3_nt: TGTGCCAGCAGTGGGCTAGGATCCTACGAGCAGTACTTC
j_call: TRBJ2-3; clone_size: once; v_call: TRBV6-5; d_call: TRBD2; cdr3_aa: CASSYVASGATDTQYF; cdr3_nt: TGTGCCAGCAGTTACGTGGCTAGCGGGGCAACAGATACGCAGTATTTT
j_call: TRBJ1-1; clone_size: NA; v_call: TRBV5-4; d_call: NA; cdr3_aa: CASSTRGTAGAFF; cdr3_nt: TGTGCCAGCAGCACACGGGGGACGGCGGGTGCTTTCTTT
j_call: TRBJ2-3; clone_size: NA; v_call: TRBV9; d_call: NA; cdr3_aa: CASSVSTGPGTDTQYF; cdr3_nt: TGTGCCAGCAGCGTCTCCACAGGTCCAGGGACAGATACGCAGTATTTT
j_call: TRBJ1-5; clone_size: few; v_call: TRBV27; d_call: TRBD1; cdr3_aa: CASSPRQGDQPQHF; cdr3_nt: TGTGCCAGCAGTCCCCGACAGGGGGATCAGCCCCAGCATTTT
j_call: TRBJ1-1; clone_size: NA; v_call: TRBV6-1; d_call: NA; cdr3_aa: CASRVYPGVNTEAFF; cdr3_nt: TGTGCCAGCAGAGTTTATCCCGGGGTGAACACTGAAGCTTTCTTT
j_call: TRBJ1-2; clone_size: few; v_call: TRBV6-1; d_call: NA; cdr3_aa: CASSEPPTYGYTF; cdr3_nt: TGTGCCAGCAGTGAACCACCGACCTATGGCTACACCTTC
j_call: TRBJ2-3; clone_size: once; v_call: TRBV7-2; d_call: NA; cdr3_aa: CASSPGADTQYF; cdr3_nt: TGTGCCAGCAGCCCTGGCGCAGATACGCAGTATTTT
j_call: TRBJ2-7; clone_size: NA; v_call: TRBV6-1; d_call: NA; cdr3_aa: CASSERGDSTYEQYF; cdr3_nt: TGTGCCAGCAGTGAACGGGGGGACAGCACCTACGAGCAGTACTTC
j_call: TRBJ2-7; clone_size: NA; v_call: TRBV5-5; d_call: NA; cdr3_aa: CASSFVHKTYEQYF; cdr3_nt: TGTGCCAGCAGCTTCGTTCACAAAACCTACGAGCAGTACTTC
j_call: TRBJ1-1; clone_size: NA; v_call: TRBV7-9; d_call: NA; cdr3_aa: CASSLVGAMNTEAFF; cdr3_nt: TGTGCCAGCAGCTTGGTAGGGGCCATGAACACTGAAGCTTTCTTT
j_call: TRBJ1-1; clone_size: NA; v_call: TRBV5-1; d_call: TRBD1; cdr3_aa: CASSPSPGQGFEAFF; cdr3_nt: TGCGCCAGCAGCCCTAGTCCGGGACAGGGTTTTGAAGCTTTCTTT
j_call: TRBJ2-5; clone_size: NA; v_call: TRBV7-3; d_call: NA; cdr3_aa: CASSLTRASPETQYF; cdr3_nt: TGTGCCAGCAGCTTAACGCGGGCTTCCCCGGAGACCCAGTACTTC
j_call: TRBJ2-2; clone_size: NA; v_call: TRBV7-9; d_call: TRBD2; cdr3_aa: CASSLTSGEVGELFF; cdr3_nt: TGTGCCAGCAGCCTGACTAGCGGGGAGGTCGGGGAGCTGTTTTTT